This T cell receptor (beta chain) was observed in a study of T-cell memory formation after mild COVID-19. A single record per CDR3 protein comes from TCRdb applying MiXCR to the 5' RACE reads. The data contain a few hundred thousand distinct CDR3 sequences, around 15% of them singletons. Material: PBMCs or a T cell subset sorted from them (not recorded which). The origin of this receptor is a man aged 18 to 30 who had mild COVID-19 (a few samples of this study predate the infection). Cell type and time point are not known.

The CDR3 DNA sequence: TGTGCCAGCTCGACCATTATCAGGGGGAATTCACCCCTCCACTTT. As protein: CASSTIIRGNSPLHF. The V call is TRBV18, the J call TRBJ1-6; 7 bases map to TRBD1. V was clipped by 6 bases and J by 7 bases; unmatched bases: 9. The germline gives CDR1 KGHSH, CDR2 LQKENI. The CDR3 is made up of 15 amino acids.